This T cell receptor (beta chain) was recovered during a study of radiotherapy plus CTLA-4 blockade in lung cancer. Broader study findings: Best predicting response, reportedly, were early blood T cell clone dynamics, with interferon-beta. Blood TCR clones of tumor origin expanded after radiotherapy plus ipilimumab.

About this clone itself: The antigen remains undetermined.

The protocol was immunoSEQ multiplex PCR, while the TCRdb copy is restricted to in-frame clones and leaves out a portion. Of more than 55,000 clones listed, roughly 80% are singletons. Trimming removed 5 bases from V and 1 base from J, with 18 bases in between. The CDR3 spans 16 residues. CDR1 is SGHNT and CDR2 is YYREEE in the germline V gene (reference sequence). The sample in question was peripheral blood, obtained from a patient treated with radiotherapy plus ipilimumab. The chain couples TRBV5-4 to TRBJ2-5; TRBD1 might be the D (7 bases). This clonotype was sampled from a human donor with non-small cell lung cancer who had a complete response to radiotherapy plus ipilimumab. The CDR3 is CASSSRQGGVQETQYF. Here the CDR3 DNA reads TGTGCCAGCAGTTCCCGACAGGGAGGTGTCCAAGAGACCCAGTACTTC.